The clone carrying this T cell receptor beta chain was seen just once. V shed 5 bases, J shed 3 bases, and the junction held 3 bases outside the gene matches. Per germline, CDR1 MDHEN and CDR2 SYDVKM. The CDR3 has 14 amino acids. The data stem from a study of blood T cell repertoires in COVID-19. About the study: Specimens from acute and convalescent COVID-19 originated in the United States, Italy and Spain. Nucleic acid was either cDNA or gDNA, and it came from T cells, B-cell-depleted T cells, or PBMCs.

In the study's own analysis: It was from reference gene primer amplification that nucleated cell counts were estimated. The assay was immunoSEQ multiplex PCR, and TCRdb's table has in-frame clones only and misses some. V and J calls and clone size are given by that table; D and trimming were obtained from the DNA. Altogether around 250,000 clones are present, roughly 80% being singletons, with the ten largest covering less than 4%. This chain uses TRBV28 with TRBJ2-1; 8 bases are shared with TRBD1. What was sequenced was peripheral blood. This clonotype was obtained from a woman aged 18 to 35 with acute or convalescent COVID-19. CDR3 nucleotides: TGTGCCAGCAGTCCCGGGACAGGCTACAATGAGCAGTTCTTC. This codes for CASSPGTGYNEQFF.